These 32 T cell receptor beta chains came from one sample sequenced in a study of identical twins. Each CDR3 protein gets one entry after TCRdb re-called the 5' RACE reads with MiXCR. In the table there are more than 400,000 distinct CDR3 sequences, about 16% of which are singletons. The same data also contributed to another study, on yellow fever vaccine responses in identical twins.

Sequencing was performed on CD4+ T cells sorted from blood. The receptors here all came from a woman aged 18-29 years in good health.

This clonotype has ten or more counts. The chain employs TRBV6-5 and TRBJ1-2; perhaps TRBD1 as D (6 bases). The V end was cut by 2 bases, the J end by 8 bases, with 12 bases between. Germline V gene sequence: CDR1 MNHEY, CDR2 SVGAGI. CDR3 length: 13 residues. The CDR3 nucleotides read TGTGCCAGCAGTTACCCACAGGGCCAGGGCTACACCTTC. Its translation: CASSYPQGQGYTF.

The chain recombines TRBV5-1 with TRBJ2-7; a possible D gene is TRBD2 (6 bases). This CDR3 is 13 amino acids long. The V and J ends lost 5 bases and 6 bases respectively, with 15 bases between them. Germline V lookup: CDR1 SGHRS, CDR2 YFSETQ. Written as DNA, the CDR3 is TGCGCCAGCAGTTTCACGAGGGGAGGCGAGCAGTACTTC. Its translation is CASSFTRGGEQYF.

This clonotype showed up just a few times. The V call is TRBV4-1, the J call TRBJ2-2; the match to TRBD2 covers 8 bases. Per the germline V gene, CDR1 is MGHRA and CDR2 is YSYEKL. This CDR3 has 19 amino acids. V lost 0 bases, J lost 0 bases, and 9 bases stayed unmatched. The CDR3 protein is CASSQDRTGGPANTGELFF. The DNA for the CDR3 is TGCGCCAGCAGCCAAGACAGAACGGGGGGGCCCGCGAACACCGGGGAGCTGTTTTTT.

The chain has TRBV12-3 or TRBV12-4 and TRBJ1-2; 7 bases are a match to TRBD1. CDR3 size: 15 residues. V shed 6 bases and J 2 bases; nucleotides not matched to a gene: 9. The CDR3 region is CASSPSRGGNYGYTF. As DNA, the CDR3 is TGTGCCAGCAGCCCCTCCAGGGGGGGGAACTATGGCTACACCTTC.

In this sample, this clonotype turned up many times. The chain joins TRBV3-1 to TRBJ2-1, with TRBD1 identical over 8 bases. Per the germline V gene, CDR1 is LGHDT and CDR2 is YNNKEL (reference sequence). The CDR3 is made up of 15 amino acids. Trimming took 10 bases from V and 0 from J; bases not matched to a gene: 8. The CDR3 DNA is TGTGCCATCCCCCGGACAGGGAGCTCCTACAATGAGCAGTTCTTC. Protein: CAIPRTGSSYNEQFF.

DNA of the CDR3: TGTGCCAGCAGCTCTCTTCAGATTAGCGGTAATGAGCAGTTCTTC. Protein: CASSSLQISGNEQFF. The chain uses TRBV7-9 and TRBJ2-1; maybe TRBD2 (6 bases). V lost 4 bases and J lost 7, with 17 bases in between. The CDR3 length is 15 residues. Germline V gives CDR1 SEHNR, CDR2 FQNEAQ (reference sequence).

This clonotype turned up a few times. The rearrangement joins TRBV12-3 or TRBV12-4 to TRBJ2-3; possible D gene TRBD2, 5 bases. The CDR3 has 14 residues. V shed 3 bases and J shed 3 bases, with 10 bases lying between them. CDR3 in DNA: TGTGCCAGCAGTTTGAGAGGGTTAACAGATACGCAGTATTTT. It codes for CASSLRGLTDTQYF.

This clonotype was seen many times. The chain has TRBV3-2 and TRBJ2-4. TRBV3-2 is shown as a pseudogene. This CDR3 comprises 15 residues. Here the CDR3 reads CASSLGRVAKNIQYF. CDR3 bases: TGTGCCAGCAGCCTCGGCAGGGTAGCCAAAAACATTCAGTACTTC.

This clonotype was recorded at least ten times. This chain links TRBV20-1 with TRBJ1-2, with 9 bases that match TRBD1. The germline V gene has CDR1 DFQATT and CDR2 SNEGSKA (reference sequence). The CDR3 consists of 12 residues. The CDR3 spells CRIQGADYGYTF. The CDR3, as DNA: TGCAGGATACAGGGGGCCGACTATGGCTACACCTTC.

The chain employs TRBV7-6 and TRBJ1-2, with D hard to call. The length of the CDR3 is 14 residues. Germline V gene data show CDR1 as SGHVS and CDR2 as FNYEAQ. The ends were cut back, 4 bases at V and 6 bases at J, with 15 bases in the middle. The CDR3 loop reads CASSSTSEGNGYTF. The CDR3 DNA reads TGTGCCAGCAGCTCGACCTCAGAGGGAAATGGCTACACCTTC.

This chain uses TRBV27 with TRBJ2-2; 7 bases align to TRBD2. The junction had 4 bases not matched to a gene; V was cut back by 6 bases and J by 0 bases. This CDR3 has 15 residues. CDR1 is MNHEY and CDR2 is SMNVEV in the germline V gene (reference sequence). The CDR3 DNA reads TGTGCCAGCAGGATGAGCGGGGCGAACACCGGGGAGCTGTTTTTT. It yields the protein CASRMSGANTGELFF.

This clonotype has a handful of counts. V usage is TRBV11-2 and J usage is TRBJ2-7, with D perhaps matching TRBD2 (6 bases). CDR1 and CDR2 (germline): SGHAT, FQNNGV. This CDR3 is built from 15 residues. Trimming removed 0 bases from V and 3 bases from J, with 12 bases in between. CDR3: CASSLEGWGDYEQYV. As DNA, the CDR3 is TGTGCCAGCAGCTTAGAGGGATGGGGGGACTACGAGCAGTACGTC.

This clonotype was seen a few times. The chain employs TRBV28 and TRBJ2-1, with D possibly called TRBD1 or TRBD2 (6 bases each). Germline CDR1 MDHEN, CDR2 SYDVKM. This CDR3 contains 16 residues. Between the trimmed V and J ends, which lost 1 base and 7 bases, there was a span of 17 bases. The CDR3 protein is CASSLSGVGGRNEQFF. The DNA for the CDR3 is TGTGCCAGCAGTTTATCCGGGGTCGGGGGCAGGAATGAGCAGTTCTTC.

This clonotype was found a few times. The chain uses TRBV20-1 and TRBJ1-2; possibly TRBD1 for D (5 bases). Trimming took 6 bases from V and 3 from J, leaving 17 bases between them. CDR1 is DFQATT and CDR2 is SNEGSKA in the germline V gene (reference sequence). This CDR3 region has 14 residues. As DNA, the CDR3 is TGCAGTGCCCCAGGGAAAGGGTACGACTATGGCTACACCTTC. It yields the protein CSAPGKGYDYGYTF.

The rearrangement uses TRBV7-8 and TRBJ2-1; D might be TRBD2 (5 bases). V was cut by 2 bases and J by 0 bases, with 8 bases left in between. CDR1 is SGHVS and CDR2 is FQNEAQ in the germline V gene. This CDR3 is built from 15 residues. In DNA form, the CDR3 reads TGTGCCAGCAGCTTAATTAGCGCCTCCTACAATGAGCAGTTCTTC. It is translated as CASSLISASYNEQFF. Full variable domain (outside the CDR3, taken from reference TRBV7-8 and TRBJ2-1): GAGVSQSPRYKVAKRGQDVALRCDPISGHVSLFWYQQALGQGPEFLTYFQNEAQLDKSGLPSDRFFAERPEGSVSTLKIQRTQQEDSAVYLCASSLISASYNEQFFGPGTRLTVL.

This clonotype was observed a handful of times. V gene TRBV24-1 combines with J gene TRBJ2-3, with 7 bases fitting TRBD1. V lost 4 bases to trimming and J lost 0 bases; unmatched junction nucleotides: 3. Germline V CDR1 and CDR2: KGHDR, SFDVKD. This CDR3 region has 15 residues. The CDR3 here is CATSEGTASTDTQYF. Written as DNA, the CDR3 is TGTGCCACCAGTGAAGGGACAGCTAGCACAGATACGCAGTATTTT.

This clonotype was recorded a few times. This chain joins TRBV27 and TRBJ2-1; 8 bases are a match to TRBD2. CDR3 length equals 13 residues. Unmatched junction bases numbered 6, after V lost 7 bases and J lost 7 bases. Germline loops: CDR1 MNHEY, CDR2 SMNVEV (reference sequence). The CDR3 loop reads CASKAGLVNEQFF. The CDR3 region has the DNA TGTGCCAGCAAGGCGGGACTAGTTAATGAGCAGTTCTTC.

The CDR3 loop reads CSARDIGGLAAYNEQFF. CDR3 bases: TGCAGTGCTAGAGATATAGGGGGACTAGCGGCCTACAATGAGCAGTTCTTC. The chain combines TRBV20-1 with TRBJ2-1, with 11 bases identical to TRBD2. The CDR3 is 17 residues long. From germline, CDR1 is DFQATT and CDR2 SNEGSKA (reference sequence). With V trimmed by 0 bases and J by 2 bases, 6 bases remained unmatched.

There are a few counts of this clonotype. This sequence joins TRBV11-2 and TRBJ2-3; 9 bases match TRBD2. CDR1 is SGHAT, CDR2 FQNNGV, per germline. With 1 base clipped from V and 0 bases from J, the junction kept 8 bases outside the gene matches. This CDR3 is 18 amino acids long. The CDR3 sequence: CASSLVFSAGGSTDTQYF. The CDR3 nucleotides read TGTGCCAGCAGCTTAGTCTTCTCAGCGGGAGGTAGCACAGATACGCAGTATTTT. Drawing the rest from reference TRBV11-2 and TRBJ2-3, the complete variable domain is EAGVAQSPRYKIIEKRQSVAFWCNPISGHATLYWYQQILGQGPKLLIQFQNNGVVDDSQLPKDRFSAERLKGVDSTLKIQPAKLEDSAVYLCASSLVFSAGGSTDTQYFGPGTRLTVL.

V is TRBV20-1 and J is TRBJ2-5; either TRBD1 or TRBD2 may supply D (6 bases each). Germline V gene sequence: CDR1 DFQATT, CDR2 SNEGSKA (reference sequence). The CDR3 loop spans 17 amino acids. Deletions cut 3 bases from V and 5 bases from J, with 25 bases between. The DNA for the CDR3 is TGCAGTGCTAGCTCTGGGGGACGGGGGACAACTCGGGAGACCCAGTACTTC. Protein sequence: CSASSGGRGTTRETQYF.

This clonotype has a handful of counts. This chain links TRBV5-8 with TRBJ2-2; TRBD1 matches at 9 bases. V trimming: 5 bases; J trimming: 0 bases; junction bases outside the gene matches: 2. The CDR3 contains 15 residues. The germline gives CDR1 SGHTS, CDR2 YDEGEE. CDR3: CASRRQGANTGELFF. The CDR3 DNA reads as TGTGCCAGCAGAAGACAGGGGGCGAACACCGGGGAGCTGTTTTTT.

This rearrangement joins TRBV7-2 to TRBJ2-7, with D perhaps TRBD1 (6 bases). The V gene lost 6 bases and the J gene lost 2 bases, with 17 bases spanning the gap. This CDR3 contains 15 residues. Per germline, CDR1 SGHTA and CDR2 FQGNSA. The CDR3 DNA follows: TGTGCCAGCAGTCCGGCTGGGACAAGCCCCTACGAGCAGTACGTC. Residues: CASSPAGTSPYEQYV.

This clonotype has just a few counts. The CDR3 bases are TGCGCCAGCAGTGAGTCGAGTGACGGAAACATTCAGTACTTC. Residues: CASSESSDGNIQYF. The gene calls are TRBV10-1 and TRBJ2-4; D is unresolved. Germline V gene sequence: CDR1 WNHNN, CDR2 SYGVQD (reference sequence). The V gene lost 0 bases and the J gene lost 6 bases, with 9 bases spanning the gap. This CDR3 is built from 14 residues.

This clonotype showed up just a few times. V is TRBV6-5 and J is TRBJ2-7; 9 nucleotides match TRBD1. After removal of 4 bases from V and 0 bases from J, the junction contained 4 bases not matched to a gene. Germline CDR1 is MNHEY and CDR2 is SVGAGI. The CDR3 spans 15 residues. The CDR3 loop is CASSSGQGFSYEQYV. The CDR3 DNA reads TGTGCCAGCAGTTCGGGACAGGGATTCTCCTACGAGCAGTACGTC.

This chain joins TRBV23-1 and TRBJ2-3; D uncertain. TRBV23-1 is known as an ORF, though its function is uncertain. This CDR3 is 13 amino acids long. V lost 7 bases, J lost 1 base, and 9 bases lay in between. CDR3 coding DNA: TGCGCCAGCAAAAAGCCGGGCACAGATACGCAGTATTTT. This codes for CASKKPGTDTQYF.

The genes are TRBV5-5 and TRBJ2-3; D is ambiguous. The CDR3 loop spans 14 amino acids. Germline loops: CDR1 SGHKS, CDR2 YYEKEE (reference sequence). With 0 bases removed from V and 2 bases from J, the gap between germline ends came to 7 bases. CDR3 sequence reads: CASSLELHTDTQYF. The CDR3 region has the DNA TGTGCCAGCAGCTTGGAGCTCCACACAGATACGCAGTATTTT. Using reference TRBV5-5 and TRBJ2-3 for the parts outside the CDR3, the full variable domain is DAGVTQSPTHLIKTRGQQVTLRCSPISGHKSVSWYQQVLGQGPQFIFQYYEKEERGRGNFPDRFSARQFPNYSSELNVNALLLGDSALYLCASSLELHTDTQYFGPGTRLTVL.

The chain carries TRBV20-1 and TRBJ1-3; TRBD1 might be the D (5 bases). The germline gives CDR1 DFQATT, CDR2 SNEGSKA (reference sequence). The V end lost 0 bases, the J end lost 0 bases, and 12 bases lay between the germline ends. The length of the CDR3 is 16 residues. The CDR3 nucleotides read TGCAGTGCTAGAGACGCGGACAACTTCTCTGGAAACACCATATATTTT. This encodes CSARDADNFSGNTIYF.

CDR3 residues: CASSLLGPLSTDTQYF. For the CDR3, the DNA is TGTGCCAGCAGCTTACTGGGTCCGCTTAGCACAGATACGCAGTATTTT. The rearrangement links TRBV11-3 to TRBJ2-3; unclear D gene. This CDR3 comprises 16 residues. Trimming removed 2 bases from V and 0 bases from J, with 12 bases in between. Per germline, CDR1 SGHNT and CDR2 YENEEA.

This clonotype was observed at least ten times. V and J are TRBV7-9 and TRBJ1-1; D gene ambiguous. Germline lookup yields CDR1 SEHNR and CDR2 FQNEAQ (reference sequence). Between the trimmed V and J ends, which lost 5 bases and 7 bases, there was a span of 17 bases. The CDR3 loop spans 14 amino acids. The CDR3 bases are TGTGCCAGCAGCGAATTTAGGACGCGGCTTGAAGCTTTCTTT. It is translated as CASSEFRTRLEAFF.

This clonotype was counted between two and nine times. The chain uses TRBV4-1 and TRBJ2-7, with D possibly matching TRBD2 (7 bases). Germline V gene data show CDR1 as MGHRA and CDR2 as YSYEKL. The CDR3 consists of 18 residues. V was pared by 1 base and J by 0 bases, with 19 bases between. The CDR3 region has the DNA TGCGCCAGCAGCCAAGTAGGGGGGGGACCGGAAAGCTCCTACGAGCAGTACTTC. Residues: CASSQVGGGPESSYEQYF.

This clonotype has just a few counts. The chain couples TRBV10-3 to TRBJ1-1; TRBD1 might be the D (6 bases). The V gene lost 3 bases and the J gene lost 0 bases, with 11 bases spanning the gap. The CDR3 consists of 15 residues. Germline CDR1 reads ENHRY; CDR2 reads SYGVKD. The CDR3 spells CAISEGGAMNTEAFF. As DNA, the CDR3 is TGTGCCATCAGTGAAGGGGGGGCAATGAACACTGAAGCTTTCTTT.

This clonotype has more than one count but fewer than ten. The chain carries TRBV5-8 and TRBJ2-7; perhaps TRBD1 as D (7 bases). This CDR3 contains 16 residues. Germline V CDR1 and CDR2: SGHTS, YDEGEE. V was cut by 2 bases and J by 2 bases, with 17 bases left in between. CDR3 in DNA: TGTGCCAGCAGCTTTAGAAGGGCAGGGGGGACCTACGAGCAGTACGTC. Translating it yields CASSFRRAGGTYEQYV.